The clone carrying this T cell receptor (beta chain) appeared a few times. As yet, its antigen is unknown. Each TCR beta library was made by quantitative 5'-RACE that incorporated molecular barcodes. TCRdb re-analysed the 5' RACE reads in MiXCR, keeping a single row per CDR3 protein. The profile shows about 260,000 distinct CDR3 sequences, over 15% of them singletons. This specimen comes from a study of CD8 T cells in ankylosing spondylitis. Study-level points and caveats: The disease-linked clones had a CD8+ phenotype and low blood frequencies. Blood from ankylosing spondylitis patients appeared to carry a characteristic roughly 8-variant TCR beta motif. Significantly higher representation of disease-linked clones was reported for matched ankylosing spondylitis synovial fluid.

V was pared by 4 bases and J by 2 bases, with 20 bases between. This CDR3 region has 17 residues. The germline V gene has CDR1 MNHEY and CDR2 SVGAGI. The chain joins TRBV6-5 to TRBJ2-5; perhaps TRBD1 as D (5 bases). The receptor's source is a male donor with ankylosing spondylitis or in good health (not recorded which). Sequenced sample: blood, either unsorted or a sorted T cell fraction (not recorded which). The CDR3 nucleotides are TGTGCCAGCAGTTTCGGGCAGGGCACTCCGACTCAAGAGACCCAGTACTTC. Encoded protein: CASSFGQGTPTQETQYF.